The sequence of this TCR beta chain was determined in a study of T cell responses to AZD1222 COVID-19 vaccine. Study results and limitations: Repertoires were collected only later (after the peak T cell response had occurred). The CD4 TCRs associated with vaccination extended across spike and predominated at 160-218 and 743-854. The donors showed a predominance of white British ancestry and of females, with possible underestimation of clonal diversity.

In the case of this clone: Antigen unknown.

Measured with immunoSEQ multiplex PCR; TCRdb has only the in-frame clones, and not every one. This sample carries some 150,000 clones, 80% to 90% of them seen once, and the ten largest clones take roughly 7.3%. Germline CDR1 is MNHEY and CDR2 is SVGAGI. The germline V and J ends were trimmed by 6 bases and 8 bases, with 16 bases remaining between them. The CDR3 spans 13 residues. The sample here was peripheral blood, taken on day 0 of AZD1222 vaccination. The chain carries TRBV6-5 and TRBJ1-2; tentative D call: TRBD1 (5 bases). The receptor was derived from an adult in good health. The DNA for the CDR3 is TGTGCCAGCAGCCCGGGGCCAATTTGGGGCTACACCTTC. This sequence encodes CASSPGPIWGYTF.